This T cell receptor beta chain was documented in a study of shared clonotypes between healthy human individuals. Here immunoSEQ multiplex PCR was the method, and the copy in TCRdb shows in-frame clones only, minus some. The sample holds about 1.1 million clones, around three quarters seen once. The germline CDR1 and CDR2 sequences are MDHEN and SYDVKM. This CDR3 region has 11 residues. Trimming stripped 6 bases from V and 2 bases from J, with 4 bases between. This clone was observed a handful of times. The sample has other DNA sequences that encode this CDR3 too. The chain couples TRBV28 to TRBJ2-5, with no clear D. Sequences were obtained from memory CD4+ T cells from PBMCs. Subset specified: CD45RA-negative fraction. This sequence was found in a young man in good health. Some clones in this sample may be carry-over from other donors' samples. CDR3 region: CASSTQETQYF. CDR3 DNA sequence: TGTGCCAGCAGCACTCAAGAGACCCAGTACTTC.